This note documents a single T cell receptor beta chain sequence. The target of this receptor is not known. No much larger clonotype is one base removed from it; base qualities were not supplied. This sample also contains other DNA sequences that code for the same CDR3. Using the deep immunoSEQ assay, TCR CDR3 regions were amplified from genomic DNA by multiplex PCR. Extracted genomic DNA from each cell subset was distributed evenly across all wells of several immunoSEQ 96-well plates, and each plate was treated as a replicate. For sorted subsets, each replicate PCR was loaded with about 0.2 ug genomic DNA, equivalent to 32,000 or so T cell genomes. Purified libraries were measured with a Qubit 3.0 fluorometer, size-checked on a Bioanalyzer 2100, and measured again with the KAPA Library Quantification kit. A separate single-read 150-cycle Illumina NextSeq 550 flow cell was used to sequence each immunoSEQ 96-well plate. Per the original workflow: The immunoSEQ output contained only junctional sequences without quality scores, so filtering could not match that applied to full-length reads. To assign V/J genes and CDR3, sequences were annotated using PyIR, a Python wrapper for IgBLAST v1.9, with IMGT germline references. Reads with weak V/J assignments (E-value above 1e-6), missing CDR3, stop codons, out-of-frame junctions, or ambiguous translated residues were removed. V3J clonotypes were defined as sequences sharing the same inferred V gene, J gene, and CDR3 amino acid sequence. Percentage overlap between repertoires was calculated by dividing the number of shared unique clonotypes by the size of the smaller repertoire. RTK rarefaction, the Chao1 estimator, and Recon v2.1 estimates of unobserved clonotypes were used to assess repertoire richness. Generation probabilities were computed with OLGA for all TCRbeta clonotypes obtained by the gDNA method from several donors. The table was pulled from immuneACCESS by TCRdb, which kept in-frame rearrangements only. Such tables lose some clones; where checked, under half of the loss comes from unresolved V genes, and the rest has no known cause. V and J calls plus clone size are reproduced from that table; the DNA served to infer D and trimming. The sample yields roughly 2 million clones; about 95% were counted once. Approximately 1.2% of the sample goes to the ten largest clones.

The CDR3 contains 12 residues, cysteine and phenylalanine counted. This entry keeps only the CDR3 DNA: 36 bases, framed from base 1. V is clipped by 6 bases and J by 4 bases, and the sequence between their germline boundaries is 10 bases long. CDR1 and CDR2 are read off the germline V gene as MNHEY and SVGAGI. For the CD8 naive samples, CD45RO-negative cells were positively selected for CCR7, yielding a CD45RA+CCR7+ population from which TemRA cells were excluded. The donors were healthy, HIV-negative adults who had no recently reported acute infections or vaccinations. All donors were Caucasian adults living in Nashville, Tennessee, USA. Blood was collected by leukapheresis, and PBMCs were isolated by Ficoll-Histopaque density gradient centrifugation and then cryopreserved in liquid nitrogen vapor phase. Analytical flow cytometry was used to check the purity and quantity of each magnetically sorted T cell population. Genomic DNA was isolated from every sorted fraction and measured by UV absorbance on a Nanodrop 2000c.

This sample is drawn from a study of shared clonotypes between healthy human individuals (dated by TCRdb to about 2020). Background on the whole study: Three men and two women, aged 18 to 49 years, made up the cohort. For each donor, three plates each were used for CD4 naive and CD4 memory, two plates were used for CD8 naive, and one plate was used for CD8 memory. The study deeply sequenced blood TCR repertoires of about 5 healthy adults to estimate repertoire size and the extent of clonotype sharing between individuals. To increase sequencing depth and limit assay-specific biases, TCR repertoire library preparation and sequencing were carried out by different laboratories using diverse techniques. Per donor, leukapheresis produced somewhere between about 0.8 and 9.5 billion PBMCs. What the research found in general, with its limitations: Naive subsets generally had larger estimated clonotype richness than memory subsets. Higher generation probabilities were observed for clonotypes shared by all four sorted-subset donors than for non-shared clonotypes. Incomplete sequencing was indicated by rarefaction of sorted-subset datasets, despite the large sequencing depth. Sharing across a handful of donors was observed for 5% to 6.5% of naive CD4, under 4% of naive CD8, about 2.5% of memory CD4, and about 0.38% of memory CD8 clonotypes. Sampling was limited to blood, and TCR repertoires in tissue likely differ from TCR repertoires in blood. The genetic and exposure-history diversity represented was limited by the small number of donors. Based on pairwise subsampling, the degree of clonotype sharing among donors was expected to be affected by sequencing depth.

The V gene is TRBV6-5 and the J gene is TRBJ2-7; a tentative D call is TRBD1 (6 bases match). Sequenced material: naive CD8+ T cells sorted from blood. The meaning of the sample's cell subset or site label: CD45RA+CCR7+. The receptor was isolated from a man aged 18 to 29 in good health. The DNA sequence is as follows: TGTGCCAGCAGCTCAGGGGTGTACGAGCAGTACTTC. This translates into CASSSGVYEQYF.